This T cell receptor beta chain came from a study of T cells after yellow fever vaccination. As for the study in general: Low-cell-number fractions were prepared with SMART-Seq v4 Ultra Low Input. Study-level points and caveats: Clonotypes shared by both compartments, CD4 and CD8, made up a small share.

Of note for this clonotype: Antigen specificity is unknown.

UMIs were added to TCR cDNA along with a universal primer site when it was made by 5'RACE template switching. TCRdb itself ran the 5' RACE reads through MiXCR, one entry per CDR3 protein. The sample carries some 400,000 distinct CDR3 sequences, around a sixth recorded once. The TCR comes from a man between 18 and 29 years old who received the YFV17D yellow fever vaccine. This specimen consisted of PBMCs, obtained before the yellow fever booster vaccination.

The CDR3 DNA follows: TGTGCCAGCAGTTTACCCCTAGCGGGACAGACCCAGTACTTC. Its protein is CASSLPLAGQTQYF. The chain combines TRBV28 with TRBJ2-5; TRBD2 matches at 9 bases. J gave up 6 bases and V 2 bases, and 4 bases lay outside the gene matches. There are 14 residues in the CDR3. Germline lookup yields CDR1 MDHEN and CDR2 SYDVKM.